The clone carrying this TCR beta chain appeared once. What it binds is not known. The data were obtained in a study of lymphopenia after photon versus proton radiotherapy. Study outcomes and limitations: Survival link was tested only in deceased patients; proton benefit remains a possibility. Relative stability marked proton patients; photon patients lost diversity and naive cells.

Produced via immunoSEQ multiplex PCR; TCRdb's table is partial and in-frame only. Here the sample spans 55,000 to 75,000 clones, approximately 91% being singletons. Sequences were derived from peripheral blood, sampled from a patient treated with photon-based radiotherapy. The clonotype originates from a woman aged 70-85 years with pancreatic cancer.

The CDR3 DNA follows: TGTGCCAGCAGCAAAACCTGGACAGGGAGGGCCTACGAGCAGTACTTC. This sequence encodes CASSKTWTGRAYEQYF. The genes are TRBV21-1 and TRBJ2-7; whether TRBD1, the table's D call, matches the DNA was not checked. TRBV21-1 is recorded as a pseudogene. The CDR3 covers 16 residues.